The 3 T cell receptor beta chains listed next were all sequenced from one sample in a study of blood T cell repertoires in COVID-19. The data were produced by immunoSEQ multiplex PCR, yet TCRdb's version contains in-frame clones alone and is incomplete. The sample gives fewer than 300,000 clones, approximately 90% of which show up once; over 1% is in the top ten. The sample taken for sequencing was PBMCs or T cells enriched from blood (not recorded which). The receptors here all came from a woman aged 40 to 50 with acute COVID-19.

This chain joins TRBV12-3 or TRBV12-4 and TRBJ1-2; D is undetermined. V gave up 4 bases and J gave up 2 bases, with 5 bases separating them. The CDR3 covers 12 residues. This chain's CDR3 is CASSSVNYGYTF. The DNA of the CDR3 is TGTGCCAGCAGTTCCGTAAACTATGGCTACACCTTC.

This chain joins TRBV25-1 and TRBJ1-2; D perhaps matches TRBD1 (6 bases). Germline CDR1 reads MGHDK; CDR2 reads SYGVNS. CDR3 size: 15 residues. V was clipped by 5 bases and J by 4 bases, with 17 bases between them. The CDR3 sequence is CASSLTDSALYGYTF. The CDR3 nucleotides are TGTGCCAGCAGTCTAACGGACAGCGCTCTCTATGGCTACACCTTC.

This chain links TRBV2 with TRBJ2-1; TRBD2 aligns across 9 bases. Germline-derived CDR1 and CDR2 are SNHLY and FYNNEI. The junction had 18 bases not matched to a gene; V was cut back by 6 bases and J by 6 bases. The CDR3 covers 18 residues. CDR3 residues: CASSPIRGLAGAGNEQFF. The CDR3 DNA sequence: TGTGCCAGCAGCCCAATAAGGGGGTTAGCGGGAGCCGGCAATGAGCAGTTCTTC.